Listed here is a single T cell receptor (beta chain). Its antigen is as yet unknown. Profiling relied on immunoSEQ multiplex PCR, and the TCRdb table lists in-frame clones only, not all of them. This sample carries some 70,000 clones, roughly 80% of them seen once, and the ten largest clones take 2.4%. V was clipped by 10 bases and J by 7 bases, with 16 bases between them. Germline V gene data show CDR1 as MNHEY and CDR2 as SVGAGI. The length of the CDR3 is 12 residues. The data were taken from a study of vaccination effects on CD4 cells after COVID-19. Overall study: Post-vaccine draws lagged the second dose by a median of 72 days.

The culture ran for around nine days before CD4+ T cells were isolated. As their vaccination, participants received two doses of either BNT162b2 or mRNA-1273. This chain uses TRBV6-5 with TRBJ1-2, with D possibly matching TRBD1 (6 bases). The sequenced sample was CD4+ T cells from PBMCs cultured without peptide, obtained after COVID-19 vaccination. This clonotype was obtained from a human donor who received a COVID-19 vaccine. This chain's CDR3 is CATLTGFTGYTF. The CDR3 region has the DNA TGTGCCACCCTAACAGGGTTCACTGGCTACACCTTC.